This T cell receptor (beta chain) was recorded in a study of T cells in Graves' hyperthyroidism and ophthalmopathy. Any symptoms of ophthalmopathy came after the first hyperthyroidism diagnosis, from which the blood sample dates. J gave up 5 bases and V 5 bases, and 4 bases lay outside the gene matches. Germline lookup yields CDR1 LNHDA and CDR2 SQIVND (reference sequence). The CDR3 spans 14 residues. RNA transcripts gave rise to amplified TCR beta CDR3 regions. Using the HTBI primer set, a first-round RT-PCR was run on the TCR CDR3. MiXCR, applied by TCRdb to the multiplex PCR reads, yields one record per CDR3 protein. Of roughly 260,000 distinct CDR3 sequences detected, 14% to 15% appear once; the ten largest clones hold about an eighth. This clonotype was counted between two and nine times. The antigen is unknown. Study-level findings and limits: The model foresaw ophthalmopathy a median roughly 6.6 months prior to onset.

The TCR was taken from a woman in her thirties or forties with Graves' hyperthyroidism that later progressed to Graves' ophthalmopathy. The sequencing input was blood. This chain connects TRBV19 to TRBJ2-1; TRBD1 matches 9 bases. CDR3 nucleotide sequence: TGTGCCAGTAGTTACGACAGGGGGGACAATGAGCAGTTCTTC. Translation: CASSYDRGDNEQFF.